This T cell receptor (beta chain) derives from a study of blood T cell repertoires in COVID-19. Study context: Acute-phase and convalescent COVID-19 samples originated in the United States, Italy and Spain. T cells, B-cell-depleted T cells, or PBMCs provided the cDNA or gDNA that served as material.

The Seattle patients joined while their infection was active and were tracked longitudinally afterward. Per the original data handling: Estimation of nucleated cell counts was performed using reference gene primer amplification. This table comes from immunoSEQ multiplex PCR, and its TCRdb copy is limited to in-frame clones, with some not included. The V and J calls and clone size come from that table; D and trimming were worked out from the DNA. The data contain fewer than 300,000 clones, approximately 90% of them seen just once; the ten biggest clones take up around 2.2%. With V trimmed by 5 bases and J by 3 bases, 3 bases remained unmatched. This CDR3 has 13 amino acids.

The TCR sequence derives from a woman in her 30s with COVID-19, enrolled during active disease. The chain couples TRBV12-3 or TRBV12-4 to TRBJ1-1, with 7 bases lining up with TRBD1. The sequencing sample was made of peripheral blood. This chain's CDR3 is CASSPDRDTEAFF. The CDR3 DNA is TGTGCCAGCAGTCCCGACAGGGACACTGAAGCTTTCTTT.